The rows below give T cell receptor beta chains drawn from one sample of a study of T cell responses to AZD1222 COVID-19 vaccine. Assay: immunoSEQ multiplex PCR; the TCRdb copy retains only in-frame clones and omits some. Of 90,000 to 120,000 clones listed, around nine tenths are singletons. The sample here was peripheral blood, taken 28 days after the second AZD1222 dose. The receptors were sampled from an adult who received the AZD1222 COVID-19 vaccine. The CDR3 runs from the conserved cysteine through the conserved F or W. Each record gives: clone size, J gene, D gene, V gene, CDR3 protein, CDR3 DNA. A D gene is named only where the DNA matches it firmly. The listing skips clone size in some rows; elsewhere it reads once, few, many or a size class.

clone_size: .
j_call: TRBJ1-4
d_call: .
v_call: TRBV18
cdr3_aa: CASSRHGGQDEKLFF
cdr3_nt: TGTGCCAGCTCACGACACGGGGGGCAGGATGAAAAACTGTTTTTT

clone_size: .
j_call: TRBJ2-1
d_call: .
v_call: TRBV19
cdr3_aa: CASSTSPGSYNEQFF
cdr3_nt: TGTGCCAGTAGTACCTCACCAGGCTCCTACAATGAGCAGTTCTTC

clone_size: .
j_call: TRBJ2-1
d_call: .
v_call: TRBV2
cdr3_aa: CASSETSRHEQFF
cdr3_nt: TGTGCCAGCAGTGAAACTAGCCGCCATGAGCAGTTCTTC

clone_size: .
j_call: TRBJ2-5
d_call: .
v_call: TRBV3-1/TRBV3-2
cdr3_aa: CASSQWTRETQYF
cdr3_nt: TGTGCCAGCAGCCAGTGGACGAGGGAGACCCAGTACTTC

clone_size: .
j_call: TRBJ2-3
d_call: .
v_call: TRBV9
cdr3_aa: CASSVVGWSTSTDTQYF
cdr3_nt: TGTGCCAGCAGCGTAGTAGGGTGGTCCACTAGCACAGATACGCAGTATTTT

clone_size: .
j_call: TRBJ1-3
d_call: .
v_call: TRBV18
cdr3_aa: CASSPPSVDTIYF
cdr3_nt: TGTGCCAGCTCACCACCCTCGGTGGACACCATATATTTT

clone_size: .
j_call: TRBJ2-5
d_call: TRBD2
v_call: TRBV29-1
cdr3_aa: CSATSGAWETQYF
cdr3_nt: TGCAGCGCGACTAGCGGCGCCTGGGAGACCCAGTACTTC

clone_size: few
j_call: TRBJ1-6
d_call: TRBD1
v_call: TRBV18
cdr3_aa: CASSKDRGNSPLHF
cdr3_nt: TGTGCCAGCTCGAAGGACAGGGGTAATTCACCCCTCCACTTT

clone_size: .
j_call: TRBJ2-5
d_call: .
v_call: TRBV15
cdr3_aa: CATSRDRAEETQYF
cdr3_nt: TGTGCCACCAGCAGAGATAGGGCGGAAGAGACCCAGTACTTC

clone_size: .
j_call: TRBJ1-2
d_call: .
v_call: TRBV30
cdr3_aa: CAWSVGHSTGYGYTF
cdr3_nt: TGTGCCTGGAGTGTGGGTCACAGCACGGGGTATGGCTACACCTTC

clone_size: .
j_call: TRBJ1-6
d_call: .
v_call: TRBV19
cdr3_aa: CASSTNGPEPLHF
cdr3_nt: TGTGCCAGTAGCACCAACGGGCCGGAACCCCTCCACTTT

clone_size: once
j_call: TRBJ1-1
d_call: .
v_call: TRBV6-5
cdr3_aa: CASSSPEEDTEAFF
cdr3_nt: TGTGCCAGCAGTTCCCCCGAGGAGGACACTGAAGCTTTCTTT

clone_size: .
j_call: TRBJ1-1
d_call: .
v_call: TRBV5-6
cdr3_aa: CASSFGTGNTEAFF
cdr3_nt: TGTGCCAGCAGCTTCGGGACGGGGAACACTGAAGCTTTCTTT

clone_size: once
j_call: TRBJ1-1
d_call: .
v_call: TRBV20-1
cdr3_aa: CSARQGTEAFF
cdr3_nt: TGCAGTGCTAGACAAGGGACTGAAGCTTTCTTT

clone_size: .
j_call: TRBJ2-1
d_call: TRBD2
v_call: TRBV6-2/TRBV6-3
cdr3_aa: CASSYSPEIAGRQFF
cdr3_nt: TGTGCCAGCAGTTACTCCCCGGAAATAGCGGGACGGCAGTTCTTC

clone_size: .
j_call: TRBJ1-3
d_call: .
v_call: TRBV30
cdr3_aa: CALGRGPGNTIYF
cdr3_nt: TGTGCCTTAGGCAGGGGCCCTGGAAACACCATATATTTT

clone_size: .
j_call: TRBJ1-3
d_call: .
v_call: TRBV2
cdr3_aa: CASSEEGLLGNTIYF
cdr3_nt: TGTGCCAGCAGTGAAGAGGGTCTCCTTGGAAACACCATATATTTT

clone_size: .
j_call: TRBJ1-2
d_call: .
v_call: TRBV3-1/TRBV3-2
cdr3_aa: CASSQDTWGRNYGYTF
cdr3_nt: TGTGCCAGCAGCCAAGATACGTGGGGCCGTAACTATGGCTACACCTTC

clone_size: .
j_call: TRBJ1-1
d_call: .
v_call: TRBV9
cdr3_aa: CASSVVQGVTEAFF
cdr3_nt: TGTGCCAGCAGCGTAGTACAAGGGGTCACTGAAGCTTTCTTT

clone_size: .
j_call: TRBJ1-6
d_call: TRBD1
v_call: TRBV5-6
cdr3_aa: CASSFYRGANNSPLHF
cdr3_nt: TGTGCCAGCAGCTTTTACAGGGGAGCCAATAATTCACCCCTCCACTTT

clone_size: .
j_call: TRBJ1-2
d_call: TRBD1
v_call: TRBV10-3
cdr3_aa: CAISEHRGDDGYTF
cdr3_nt: TGTGCCATCAGTGAACACAGGGGAGACGATGGCTACACCTTC

clone_size: .
j_call: TRBJ2-2
d_call: .
v_call: TRBV18
cdr3_aa: CASSPRLASNTGELFF
cdr3_nt: TGTGCCAGCTCACCACGCCTTGCCTCGAACACCGGGGAGCTGTTTTTT

clone_size: .
j_call: TRBJ1-1
d_call: TRBD1
v_call: TRBV7-2
cdr3_aa: CASSLTRQGEAFF
cdr3_nt: TGTGCCAGCAGCTTAACAAGACAGGGTGAAGCTTTCTTT

clone_size: few
j_call: TRBJ1-1
d_call: .
v_call: TRBV19
cdr3_aa: CASSRGTAEAFF
cdr3_nt: TGTGCCAGTAGTAGGGGGACTGCGGAAGCTTTCTTT

clone_size: .
j_call: TRBJ1-1
d_call: .
v_call: TRBV18
cdr3_aa: CASSPLAGEAFF
cdr3_nt: TGTGCCAGCTCCCCTTTAGCTGGTGAAGCTTTCTTT

clone_size: .
j_call: TRBJ1-2
d_call: .
v_call: TRBV7-9
cdr3_aa: CASSPYYREDGYTF
cdr3_nt: TGTGCCAGCAGCCCGTACTACAGGGAGGACGGCTACACCTTC

clone_size: .
j_call: TRBJ1-3
d_call: TRBD1
v_call: TRBV7-9
cdr3_aa: CASSSLDRGGNTIYF
cdr3_nt: TGTGCCAGCAGCTCTCTGGACAGGGGTGGAAACACCATATATTTT

clone_size: .
j_call: TRBJ2-7
d_call: TRBD2
v_call: TRBV16
cdr3_aa: CASSPGLAGVAYEQYF
cdr3_nt: TGTGCCAGCAGCCCGGGACTAGCGGGCGTCGCCTACGAGCAGTACTTC

clone_size: .
j_call: TRBJ2-2
d_call: .
v_call: TRBV12-5
cdr3_aa: CASAVTGELFF
cdr3_nt: TGTGCTAGTGCCGTAACCGGGGAGCTGTTTTTT

clone_size: .
j_call: TRBJ2-3
d_call: .
v_call: TRBV6-5
cdr3_aa: CASREITDTQYF
cdr3_nt: TGTGCCAGCCGGGAAATCACAGATACGCAGTATTTT

clone_size: .
j_call: TRBJ2-1
d_call: .
v_call: TRBV19
cdr3_aa: CASSIRTKGSWEQFF
cdr3_nt: TGTGCCAGTAGTATCCGAACTAAGGGTTCATGGGAGCAGTTCTTC

clone_size: .
j_call: TRBJ1-2
d_call: .
v_call: TRBV6-5
cdr3_aa: CASSPDGNYGYTF
cdr3_nt: TGTGCCAGCAGTCCCGACGGTAACTATGGCTACACCTTC

clone_size: .
j_call: TRBJ1-2
d_call: TRBD1
v_call: TRBV30
cdr3_aa: CAWSLTGGTGNTF
cdr3_nt: TGTGCCTGGAGTCTGACCGGTGGGACAGGGAACACCTTC

clone_size: .
j_call: TRBJ1-1
d_call: .
v_call: TRBV13
cdr3_aa: CASSSWTEAFF
cdr3_nt: TGTGCCAGCAGCTCATGGACTGAAGCTTTCTTT

clone_size: .
j_call: TRBJ1-1
d_call: .
v_call: TRBV7-2
cdr3_aa: CASSFLGAKGEAFF
cdr3_nt: TGTGCCAGCAGCTTCTTGGGGGCGAAGGGGGAAGCTTTCTTT

clone_size: .
j_call: TRBJ1-5
d_call: .
v_call: TRBV29-1
cdr3_aa: CSVAGYNQPQHF
cdr3_nt: TGCAGCGTTGCAGGGTACAATCAGCCCCAGCATTTT

clone_size: .
j_call: TRBJ1-2
d_call: .
v_call: TRBV19
cdr3_aa: CASTAFLTGDYGYTF
cdr3_nt: TGTGCCAGTACCGCCTTCCTGACAGGCGACTATGGCTACACCTTC

clone_size: .
j_call: TRBJ1-2
d_call: .
v_call: TRBV20-1
cdr3_aa: CSAKDYGYTF
cdr3_nt: TGCAGTGCCAAAGACTATGGCTACACCTTC

clone_size: .
j_call: TRBJ1-1
d_call: TRBD1
v_call: TRBV7-2
cdr3_aa: CASSPQGQGLFEAFF
cdr3_nt: TGTGCCAGCAGCCCCCAGGGACAGGGTTTATTTGAAGCTTTCTTT

clone_size: .
j_call: TRBJ2-1
d_call: TRBD2
v_call: TRBV9
cdr3_aa: CASSVAGTSSNEQFF
cdr3_nt: TGTGCCAGCAGCGTAGCTGGGACTAGCAGCAATGAGCAGTTCTTC

clone_size: .
j_call: TRBJ1-3
d_call: .
v_call: TRBV3-1/TRBV3-2
cdr3_aa: CASSQERTSGNTIYF
cdr3_nt: TGTGCCAGCAGCCAAGAGAGGACCTCTGGAAACACCATATATTTT

clone_size: .
j_call: TRBJ1-4
d_call: TRBD1
v_call: TRBV9
cdr3_aa: CASSETGVNEKLFF
cdr3_nt: TGTGCCAGCAGCGAGACAGGGGTTAATGAAAAACTGTTTTTT

clone_size: once
j_call: TRBJ2-5
d_call: .
v_call: TRBV7-2
cdr3_aa: CASSLGGPETQYF
cdr3_nt: TGTGCCAGCAGCTTAGGAGGCCCGGAGACCCAGTACTTC

clone_size: once
j_call: TRBJ1-1
d_call: TRBD1
v_call: TRBV11-3
cdr3_aa: CASSFSRDRVSSGVNTEAFF
cdr3_nt: TGTGCCAGCAGCTTTAGCCGGGACAGGGTGTCTTCGGGGGTCAACACTGAAGCTTTCTTT

clone_size: .
j_call: TRBJ2-1
d_call: .
v_call: TRBV29-1
cdr3_aa: CSVVNFNEQFF
cdr3_nt: TGCAGCGTCGTAAATTTCAATGAGCAGTTCTTC

clone_size: .
j_call: TRBJ1-3
d_call: .
v_call: TRBV5-4
cdr3_aa: CASSLDRAGNTIYF
cdr3_nt: TGTGCCAGCAGCTTGGATAGGGCTGGAAACACCATATATTTT

clone_size: .
j_call: TRBJ2-6
d_call: .
v_call: TRBV3-1/TRBV3-2
cdr3_aa: CASSPELSGANVLTF
cdr3_nt: TGTGCCAGCAGCCCTGAACTCTCTGGGGCCAACGTCCTGACTTTC

clone_size: few
j_call: TRBJ1-2
d_call: .
v_call: TRBV5-1
cdr3_aa: CASSLRGRSNYGYTF
cdr3_nt: TGCGCCAGCAGCTTGCGGGGGCGCTCTAACTATGGCTACACCTTC

clone_size: once
j_call: TRBJ1-1
d_call: .
v_call: TRBV6-5
cdr3_aa: CASGDDTEAFF
cdr3_nt: TGTGCCAGCGGCGACGACACTGAAGCTTTCTTT

clone_size: .
j_call: TRBJ1-3
d_call: .
v_call: TRBV5-5
cdr3_aa: CASSLDAGLGNTIYF
cdr3_nt: TGTGCCAGCAGTCTTGACGCAGGGTTAGGAAACACCATATATTTT

clone_size: few
j_call: TRBJ2-7
d_call: .
v_call: TRBV20-1
cdr3_aa: CSASGGSAGYEQYF
cdr3_nt: TGCAGTGCTAGTGGGGGGTCAGCTGGGTACGAGCAGTACTTC

clone_size: .
j_call: TRBJ2-7
d_call: .
v_call: TRBV5-1
cdr3_aa: CASSLGAGSGYEQYF
cdr3_nt: TGCGCCAGCAGCTTGGGGGCAGGGTCGGGCTACGAGCAGTACTTC